This T cell receptor (beta chain) was captured by sequencing in a study of T cell repertoires in cytomegalovirus infection. Study-wide background: Both CMV infection and a matching HLA type were indicated by public TCR beta signatures.

TCRdb analysed the reads with MiXCR anew, one entry per CDR3 protein. This sample has fewer than 250,000 distinct CDR3 sequences, with over 20% found just once. Germline values: CDR1 SGDLS, CDR2 YYNGEE. Deletions cut 4 bases from V and 5 bases from J, with 10 bases between. This CDR3 is 12 amino acids long. Concerning this clonotype: Antigen unknown.

Study outcomes and limitations: The study found HLA-C-restricted CMV-specific TCR beta clonotypes dominating the ex vivo response.

This chain links TRBV9 with TRBJ2-7, with unresolved D. This TCR derives from a human donor in good health (CMV status not recorded). Some clones in this sample may be carry-over from other donors' samples. The sequenced sample consisted of CD8+ T cells from PBMCs. The CDR3: CASSTTTHEQYF. CDR3 nucleotides: TGTGCCAGCAGCACTACAACACACGAGCAGTACTTC.